Listed below are T cell receptor beta chains from one sample, sequenced in a study of identical twins. A single record per CDR3 protein comes from TCRdb applying MiXCR to the 5' RACE reads. The data show some 1,700,000 distinct CDR3 sequences, about 31% seen once. Sequencing was carried out using cord blood. These receptors were collected from a newborn girl in good health. Each CDR3 is given with its conserved first and last residue. D genes are given only for firm matches. Clone size, where shown, is once, few, many, or a class for clones that have expanded.

>TRBD1|.|TRBV2|15|TRBJ2-1
CASGRQGTLFDEQFF
TGTGCCAGCGGGAGACAGGGAACCCTATTCGATGAGCAGTTCTTC
>.|.|TRBV19|15|TRBJ2-1
CASSIDSGSYNEQFF
TGTGCCAGTAGTATAGATAGCGGATCCTACAATGAGCAGTTCTTC
>TRBD1|.|TRBV10-3|13|TRBJ1-1
CATHGTGHTEAFF
TGTGCCACACATGGGACAGGGCACACTGAAGCTTTCTTT
>TRBD1|.|TRBV25-1|15|TRBJ1-2
CASSEVRGPDYGCTF
TGTGCCAGCAGTGAAGTAAGGGGGCCGGACTATGGCTGCACCTTC
>TRBD1|.|TRBV20-1|15|TRBJ1-2
CSARDFRGLNYGYTF
TGCAGTGCTAGAGATTTCAGGGGGCTAAACTATGGCTACACCTTC
>.|.|TRBV5-4|15|TRBJ1-6
CASSPTGMPNSPLHF
TGTGCCAGCAGCCCAACGGGCATGCCAAATTCACCCCTCCACTTT
>TRBD2|.|TRBV7-8|20|TRBJ2-5
CASSLKSSGGRSHHQETQYF
TGTGCCAGCAGCTTAAAGTCCAGCGGGGGGCGATCCCATCACCAAGAGACCCAGTACTTC
>.|.|TRBV6-2/TRBV6-3|15|TRBJ2-7
CASSWGALQYSEQYF
TGTGCCAGCAGTTGGGGGGCCTTGCAGTACAGCGAGCAGTACTTC
>.|few|TRBV20-1|13|TRBJ2-7
CSAPSGFLYEQYF
TGCAGTGCGCCCAGCGGGTTCCTCTACGAGCAGTACTTC
>TRBD1|many|TRBV6-5|12|TRBJ1-6
CASRTGDSPLHF
TGTGCCAGCAGGACAGGGGATTCACCCCTCCACTTT
>.|few|TRBV7-9|15|TRBJ1-1
CASSTDTREGTEAFF
TGTGCCAGCAGCACAGACACCAGGGAGGGGACTGAAGCTTTCTTT
>.|once|TRBV4-1|16|TRBJ1-5
CASSQGRAVGNQPQHF
TGCGCCAGCAGCCAAGGCAGGGCGGTTGGGAATCAGCCCCAGCATTTT
>TRBD2|few|TRBV6-2/TRBV6-3|17|TRBJ2-1
CASRHGLLAGDYNEQFF
TGTGCCAGCAGACACGGGCTACTAGCGGGGGACTACAATGAGCAGTTCTTC
>.|few|TRBV30|15|TRBJ2-1
CAWSRPGFYYNEQFF
TGTGCCTGGAGCAGGCCGGGGTTTTACTACAATGAGCAGTTCTTC
>TRBD2|few|TRBV14|15|TRBJ2-1
CASSHPGTRRNEQFF
TGTGCCAGCAGCCATCCCGGGACTAGACGCAATGAGCAGTTCTTC
>TRBD1|.|TRBV28|15|TRBJ2-5
CASSHRDRGLREQYF
TGTGCCAGCAGTCACCGGGACAGGGGGCTTAGAGAGCAGTACTTC
>.|few|TRBV2|12|TRBJ1-6
CASGGDNSPLHF
TGTGCCAGCGGGGGCGATAATTCACCCCTCCACTTT
>.|.|TRBV21-1|15|TRBJ2-2
CASSKGWTQLGELFF
TGTGCCAGCAGCAAAGGGTGGACACAGCTCGGGGAGCTGTTTTTT
>.|few|TRBV7-9|15|TRBJ2-5
CASSLVLTSMQTQYF
TGTGCCAGCAGCTTAGTACTGACTAGTATGCAGACCCAGTACTTC
>TRBD1|.|TRBV5-6|15|TRBJ1-2
CASSLSDRGTGGYTF
TGTGCCAGCAGCTTGAGCGACAGGGGGACAGGTGGCTACACCTTC
>.|few|TRBV27|13|TRBJ2-1
CASSFGHRNEQFF
TGTGCCAGCAGTTTTGGGCACCGCAATGAGCAGTTCTTC
>TRBD1|once|TRBV20-1|14|TRBJ1-1
CSADSYRGRTEAFF
TGCAGTGCTGACTCTTACAGGGGGCGCACTGAAGCTTTCTTT
>TRBD1|.|TRBV7-2|15|TRBJ1-2
CASSLGGTGNSGYTF
TGTGCCAGCAGCTTAGGGGGGACAGGGAACAGTGGCTACACCTTC
>.|.|TRBV6-5|15|TRBJ2-3
CASRPLTGTTDTQYF
TGTGCCAGCAGGCCCCTTACGGGGACCACAGATACGCAGTATTTT
>.|.|TRBV6-2/TRBV6-3|14|TRBJ1-1
CASSWAGRNTEAFF
TGTGCCAGCAGTTGGGCAGGGAGGAACACTGAAGCTTTCTTT
>.|.|TRBV5-5|14|TRBJ2-1
CASSLGLLFDEQFF
TGTGCCAGCAGCTTGGGGCTACTATTTGATGAGCAGTTCTTC
>TRBD2|few|TRBV20-1|14|TRBJ2-5
CSAWGLATRETQYF
TGCAGTGCTTGGGGACTAGCGACGCGGGAGACCCAGTACTTC
>.|few|TRBV12-3/TRBV12-4|14|TRBJ2-3
CASSLGGLSDTQYF
TGTGCCAGCAGTTTAGGGGGCCTTTCCGATACGCAGTATTTT
>TRBD1|.|TRBV6-1|15|TRBJ1-5
CASLMTGGLNQPQHF
TGTGCCAGCCTTATGACAGGGGGCTTAAATCAGCCCCAGCATTTT
>.|.|TRBV6-5|13|TRBJ1-1
CASIIELDTEAFF
TGTGCCAGCATCATTGAACTCGATACTGAAGCTTTCTTT
>.|.|TRBV20-1|12|TRBJ2-5
CSARGELKTQYF
TGCAGTGCTAGGGGCGAGTTGAAGACCCAGTACTTC
>TRBD2|.|TRBV11-2|13|TRBJ2-1
CASSSRSSGSLFF
TGTGCCAGCAGCTCCAGATCTAGCGGGAGTCTGTTCTTC
>TRBD2|.|TRBV28|16|TRBJ2-7
CASSSTGTSVTYEQYF
TGTGCCAGCAGCTCCACCGGGACTAGCGTGACCTACGAGCAGTACTTC
>TRBD2|few|TRBV6-1|16|TRBJ2-1
CASSERLASGSNEQFF
TGTGCCAGCAGTGAAAGGTTGGCTAGCGGGAGCAATGAGCAGTTCTTC